This TCR beta chain was identified during a study of CD4 T cells in relation to SARS-CoV-2 and coronaviruses. The method was immunoSEQ multiplex PCR; TCRdb's version includes in-frame clones alone and lacks a portion of them. This table holds under 90,000 clones, more than 80% found once. Before the COVID-19 pandemic, during about 2010-2018, CD4+ T cells were taken from unexposed donors. Sequencing input: naive CD4+ T cells from PBMCs. Regarding subset: naive CD4+ T cells isolated by negative enrichment. The sequence was obtained from a human donor in good health.

The CDR3 coding sequence is TGTGCCACCAGCAGCGCTGTCAATCAGCCCCAGCATTTT. Translating it yields CATSSAVNQPQHF. J is TRBJ1-5 and V is TRBV15; D remains ambiguous. CDR3 length: 13 residues. Germline CDR1 is LNHNV and CDR2 is YYDKDF (reference sequence). V was shortened by 3 bases and J by 3 bases, with 6 bases between the two germline ends.